This TCR beta chain was identified during a study of cytomegalovirus exposure and HLA in healthy donors. Germline loops: CDR1 SGHAT, CDR2 FQNNGV. CDR3 length equals 14 residues. V shed 5 bases, J shed 7 bases, and the junction held 5 bases outside the gene matches. PCR amplification relied on 60 Vbeta primers (plus 13 Jbeta primers). Sequencing used immunoSEQ multiplex PCR; TCRdb keeps in-frame clones, though not all of them. The sample has tens of thousands of clones, 65% to 85% seen once; the top ten hold 3.8%. Details on this clone: Its antigen is unknown.

Study-wide findings and caveats: Reported results showed that the classifier diagnosed cytomegalovirus status with high specificity and sensitivity. Testing in vitro showed a few CMV-associated chains specific for CMV antigens.

The sequenced sample was PBMCs. The receptor was isolated from a man in his fifties or sixties in good health and CMV-seronegative. J is TRBJ1-5 and V is TRBV11-2, with 10 bases that match TRBD1. The CDR3 DNA is TGTGCCAGCAGCCCGGACAGGGGGTTACAGCCCCAGCATTTT. This gives the protein CASSPDRGLQPQHF. Combining the CDR3 with reference TRBV11-2 and TRBJ1-5 gives the whole variable domain EAGVAQSPRYKIIEKRQSVAFWCNPISGHATLYWYQQILGQGPKLLIQFQNNGVVDDSQLPKDRFSAERLKGVDSTLKIQPAKLEDSAVYLCASSPDRGLQPQHFGDGTRLSIL.